Detailed here is one TCR beta chain. The sample comes from a study of CD8 T cells in ankylosing spondylitis. Germline lookup yields CDR1 SEHNR and CDR2 FQNEAQ (reference sequence). This CDR3 comprises 11 residues. V was pared by 4 bases and J by 9 bases, with 6 bases between. TCRdb used MiXCR to reprocess the 5' RACE reads, holding one entry per CDR3 protein. The profile shows roughly 240,000 distinct CDR3 sequences, under 8.5% of them singletons. Sample: blood, either unsorted or a sorted T cell fraction (not recorded which). The gene calls are TRBV7-9 and TRBJ2-2; D is uncertain. This clonotype originated in a female donor with ankylosing spondylitis or in good health (not recorded which). The CDR3 region is CASSWARELFF. The CDR3 DNA reads TGTGCCAGCAGCTGGGCGAGGGAGCTGTTTTTT.